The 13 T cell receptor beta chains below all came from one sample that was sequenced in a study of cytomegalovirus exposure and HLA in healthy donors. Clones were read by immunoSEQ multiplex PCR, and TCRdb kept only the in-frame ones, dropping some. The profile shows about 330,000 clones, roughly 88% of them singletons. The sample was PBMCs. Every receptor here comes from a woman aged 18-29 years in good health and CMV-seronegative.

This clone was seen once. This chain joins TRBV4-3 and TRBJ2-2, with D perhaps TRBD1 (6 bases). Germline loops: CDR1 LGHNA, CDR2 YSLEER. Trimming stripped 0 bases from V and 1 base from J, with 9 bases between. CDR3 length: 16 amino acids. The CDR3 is CASSQDWTENTGELFF. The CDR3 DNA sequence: TGCGCCAGCAGCCAAGACTGGACAGAGAACACCGGGGAGCTGTTTTTT.

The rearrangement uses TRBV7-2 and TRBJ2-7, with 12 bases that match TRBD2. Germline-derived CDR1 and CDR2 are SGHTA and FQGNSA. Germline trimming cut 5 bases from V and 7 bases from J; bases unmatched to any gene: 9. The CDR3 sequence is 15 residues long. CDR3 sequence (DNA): TGTGCCAGCAGCAAACTAGCGGGAGGCGCCGGGGAGCAGTACTTC. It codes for CASSKLAGGAGEQYF.

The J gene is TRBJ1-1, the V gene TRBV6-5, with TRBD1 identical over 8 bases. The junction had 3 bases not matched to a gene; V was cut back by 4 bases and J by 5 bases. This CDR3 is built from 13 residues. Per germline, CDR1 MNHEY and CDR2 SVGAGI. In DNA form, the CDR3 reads TGTGCCAGCAGTTTGACAGGGGCGACTGAAGCTTTCTTT. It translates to CASSLTGATEAFF.

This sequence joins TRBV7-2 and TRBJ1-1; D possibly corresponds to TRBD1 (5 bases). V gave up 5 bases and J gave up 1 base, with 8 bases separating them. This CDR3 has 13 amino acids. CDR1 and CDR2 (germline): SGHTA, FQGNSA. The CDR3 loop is CASSPQANTEAFF. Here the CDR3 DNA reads TGTGCCAGCAGCCCACAGGCGAACACTGAAGCTTTCTTT.

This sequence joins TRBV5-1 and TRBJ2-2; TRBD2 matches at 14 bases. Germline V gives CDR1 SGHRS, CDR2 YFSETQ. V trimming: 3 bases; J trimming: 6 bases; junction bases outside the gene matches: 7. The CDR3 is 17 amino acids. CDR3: CASSSGTSGSVAGELFF. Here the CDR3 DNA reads TGCGCCAGCAGCTCGGGGACTAGCGGGAGCGTTGCCGGGGAGCTGTTTTTT.

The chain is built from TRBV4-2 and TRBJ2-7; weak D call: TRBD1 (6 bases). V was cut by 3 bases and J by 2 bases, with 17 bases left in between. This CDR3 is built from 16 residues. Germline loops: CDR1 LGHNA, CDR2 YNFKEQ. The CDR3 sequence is CASSQESGRGTYEQYF. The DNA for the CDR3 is TGTGCCAGCAGCCAGGAAAGCGGCAGGGGAACCTACGAGCAGTACTTC.

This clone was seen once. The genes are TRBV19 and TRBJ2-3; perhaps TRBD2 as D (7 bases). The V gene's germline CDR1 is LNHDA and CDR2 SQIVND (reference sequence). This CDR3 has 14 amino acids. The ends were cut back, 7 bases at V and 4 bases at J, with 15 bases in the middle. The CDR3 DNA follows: TGTGCCAGTAAATGGGGGGGGCGCCCAGATACGCAGTATTTT. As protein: CASKWGGRPDTQYF. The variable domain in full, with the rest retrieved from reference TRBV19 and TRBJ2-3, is DGGITQSPKYLFRKEGQNVTLSCEQNLNHDAMYWYRQDPGQGLRLIYYSQIVNDFQKGDIAEGYSVSREKKESFPLTVTSAQKNPTAFYLCASKWGGRPDTQYFGPGTRLTVL.

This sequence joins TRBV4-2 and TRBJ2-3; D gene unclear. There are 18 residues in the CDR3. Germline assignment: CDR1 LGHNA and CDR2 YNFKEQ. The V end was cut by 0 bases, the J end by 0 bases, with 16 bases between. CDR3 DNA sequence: TGTGCCAGCAGCCAAGATAGCCCTCCCTTTTCTAGCACAGATACGCAGTATTTT. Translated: CASSQDSPPFSSTDTQYF.

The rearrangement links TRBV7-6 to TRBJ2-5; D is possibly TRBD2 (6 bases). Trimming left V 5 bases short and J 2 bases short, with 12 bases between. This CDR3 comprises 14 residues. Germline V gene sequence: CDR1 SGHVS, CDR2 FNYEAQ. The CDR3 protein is CASSRGALQETQYF. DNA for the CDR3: TGTGCCAGCAGCCGCGGGGCTCTTCAAGAGACCCAGTACTTC. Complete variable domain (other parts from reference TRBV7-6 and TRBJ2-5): GAGVSQSPRYKVTKRGQDVALRCDPISGHVSLYWYRQALGQGPEFLTYFNYEAQQDKSGLPNDRFSAERPEGSISTLTIQRTEQRDSAMYRCASSRGALQETQYFGPGTRLLVL.

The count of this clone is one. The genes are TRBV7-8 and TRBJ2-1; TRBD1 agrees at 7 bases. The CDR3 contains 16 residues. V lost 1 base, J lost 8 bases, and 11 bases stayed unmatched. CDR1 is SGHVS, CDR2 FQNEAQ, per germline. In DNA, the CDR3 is TGTGCCAGCAGCTTAGGGTCAGGACAGGCGTGGGATGAGCAGTTCTTC. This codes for CASSLGSGQAWDEQFF.

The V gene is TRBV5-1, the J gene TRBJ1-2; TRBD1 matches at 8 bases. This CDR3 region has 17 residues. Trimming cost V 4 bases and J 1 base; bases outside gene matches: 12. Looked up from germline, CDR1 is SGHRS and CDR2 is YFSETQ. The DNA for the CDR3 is TGCGCCAGCAGCGGAGGACAGGGCCTTGGGAATAACTATGGCTACACCTTC. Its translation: CASSGGQGLGNNYGYTF.

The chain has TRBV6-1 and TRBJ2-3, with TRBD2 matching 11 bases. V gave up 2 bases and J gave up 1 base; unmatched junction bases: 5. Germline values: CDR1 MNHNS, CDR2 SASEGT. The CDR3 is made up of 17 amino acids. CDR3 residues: CASSEWLAGGGTDTQYF. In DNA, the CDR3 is TGTGCCAGCAGTGAATGGCTAGCGGGAGGAGGCACAGATACGCAGTATTTT.

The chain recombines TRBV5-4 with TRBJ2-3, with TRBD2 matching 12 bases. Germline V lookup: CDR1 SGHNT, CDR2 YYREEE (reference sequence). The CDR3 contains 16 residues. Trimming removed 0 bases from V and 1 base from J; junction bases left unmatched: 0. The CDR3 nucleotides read TGTGCCAGCAGCTTGGGACTAGCGGGAGGCACAGATACGCAGTATTTT. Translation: CASSLGLAGGTDTQYF.